A single sample is the source of the 31 T cell receptor beta chains below, sequenced in a study of OX40 agonist ivuxolimab in advanced cancers. Repertoires were generated with immunoSEQ multiplex PCR, while TCRdb's copy carries only in-frame clones and drops some. The sample includes about 12,000 clones, approximately 82% of them seen just once. The source was CD4+ or CD8+ T cells sorted from blood, collected in a trial of the OX40 agonist ivuxolimab. The receptors were gathered from an adult with an advanced solid tumor such as melanoma, head and neck, liver or kidney cancer.

The chain links TRBV7-2 to TRBJ2-1; D is unresolved. The germline CDR1 and CDR2 sequences are SGHTA and FQGNSA. The CDR3 is made up of 12 amino acids. V lost 1 base and J 8 bases, leaving 6 bases between the germline ends. Written as DNA, the CDR3 is TGTGCCAGCAGCTTAGGAAAGCATGAGCAGTTCTTC. Amino acid sequence: CASSLGKHEQFF.

This chain uses TRBV6-6 with TRBJ2-7; 9 bases agree with TRBD1. Losses at the gene ends were 7 bases for V and 5 bases for J; bases not matched to a gene: 9. The CDR3 totals 14 residues. Germline lookup yields CDR1 MNHNY and CDR2 SVGAGI (reference sequence). The chain's CDR3 is CASIMGQGLDEQYF. CDR3 sequence (DNA): TGTGCCAGCATTATGGGACAGGGCTTGGACGAGCAGTACTTC.

This clone came up once. The V and J genes are TRBV6-6 and TRBJ1-2; the match to TRBD1 covers 7 bases. The V and J ends lost 4 bases and 4 bases, in that order; junction bases with no gene match: 6. This CDR3 spans 14 amino acids. Germline V gene lookup returns CDR1 MNHNY and CDR2 SVGAGI (reference sequence). CDR3 loop: CASSSTGMGYGYTF. CDR3 in DNA: TGTGCCAGCAGTTCGACAGGGATGGGCTATGGCTACACCTTC.

The V gene is TRBV28, the J gene TRBJ1-6; a possible D gene is TRBD1 (5 bases). The V and J ends lost 5 bases and 15 bases respectively, with 11 bases between them. Per the germline V gene, CDR1 is MDHEN and CDR2 is SYDVKM. The CDR3 extends over 11 amino acids. The CDR3 DNA reads as TGTGCCAGCAGTGCAGGGCAAGTCCTCCACTTT. Translation: CASSAGQVLHF.

This clone has only a few counts. The gene calls are TRBV28 and TRBJ2-2, with a weak D call TRBD1 (6 bases). V was shortened by 1 base and J by 6 bases, with 9 bases between the two germline ends. This CDR3 region has 14 residues. Germline V gives CDR1 MDHEN, CDR2 SYDVKM. CDR3 coding DNA: TGTGCCAGCAGTTTATTCCACAGGGCCGGGGAGCTGTTTTTT. This codes for CASSLFHRAGELFF. Using reference TRBV28 and TRBJ2-2 for the parts outside the CDR3, the full variable domain is DVKVTQSSRYLVKRTGEKVFLECVQDMDHENMFWYRQDPGLGLRLIYFSYDVKMKEKGDIPEGYSVSREKKERFSLILESASTNQTSMYLCASSLFHRAGELFFGEGSRLTVL.

This chain links TRBV27 with TRBJ2-1; 10 bases match TRBD2. V lost 6 bases, J lost 5 bases, and 10 bases stayed unmatched. This CDR3 has 16 amino acids. From germline, CDR1 is MNHEY and CDR2 SMNVEV (reference sequence). Here the CDR3 reads CASREAGLAFDNEQFF. DNA for the CDR3: TGTGCCAGCAGGGAGGCGGGACTAGCGTTCGACAATGAGCAGTTCTTC.

The rearrangement links TRBV9 to TRBJ1-1; D gene ambiguous. Germline CDR1 reads SGDLS; CDR2 reads YYNGEE. The CDR3 consists of 13 residues. Deletions cut 1 base from V and 1 base from J, with 5 bases between. In DNA, the CDR3 is TGTGCCAGCAGCGTAAAGGGGAACACTGAAGCTTTCTTT. Its protein product is CASSVKGNTEAFF.

This sequence joins TRBV29-1 and TRBJ2-3, with D possibly being TRBD1 (6 bases). Germline assignment: CDR1 SQVTM and CDR2 ANQGSEA. V lost 5 bases and J 0 bases, leaving 9 bases between the germline ends. CDR3 length: 13 residues. CDR3 in DNA: TGCAGCGTTCCACAGGGTAGCACAGATACGCAGTATTTT. It translates to CSVPQGSTDTQYF.

The chain recombines TRBV25-1 with TRBJ1-5; TRBD1 might be the D (5 bases). This CDR3 has 14 residues. V was pared by 6 bases and J by 8 bases, with 17 bases between. Germline CDR1 MGHDK, CDR2 SYGVNS. The CDR3 coding sequence is TGTGCCAGCAGGGGGACGGCCTTGGGGAAGCCCCAGCATTTT. Translated: CASRGTALGKPQHF.

This clone was counted a single time. The J gene is TRBJ2-1, the V gene TRBV28; 12 nucleotides agree with TRBD2. The CDR3 covers 15 residues. Germline-derived CDR1 and CDR2 are MDHEN and SYDVKM. Trimming took 5 bases from V and 5 from J; bases not matched to a gene: 4. The CDR3 protein is CASSPTSGSHNEQFF. DNA of the CDR3: TGTGCCAGCAGTCCGACTAGCGGGAGCCACAATGAGCAGTTCTTC.

The V and J genes are TRBV21-1 and TRBJ2-3. TRBV21-1 is flagged as a pseudogene. This CDR3 contains 15 residues. As DNA, the CDR3 is TGTGCCAGCAGCAAACATTCTCGACCGCCGGATACGCAGTATTTT. This sequence encodes CASSKHSRPPDTQYF.

The chain recombines TRBV19 with TRBJ1-4; no clear D gene. CDR3 size: 14 residues. V was trimmed by 6 bases and J by 1 base, leaving 9 bases between them. Looked up from germline, CDR1 is LNHDA and CDR2 is SQIVND (reference sequence). CDR3 sequence (DNA): TGTGCCAGTAGACCGGATTTAACTAATGAAAAACTGTTTTTT. It translates to CASRPDLTNEKLFF.

The CDR3 region is CASSYPRGVAFF. For the CDR3, the DNA is TGTGCCAGCAGTTACCCAAGGGGGGTAGCTTTCTTT. The V gene is TRBV6-5, the J gene TRBJ1-1; a possible D gene is TRBD1 (6 bases). The germline CDR1 and CDR2 sequences are MNHEY and SVGAGI. Trimming took 2 bases from V and 10 from J, leaving 11 bases between them. CDR3 length: 12 residues.

The V and J genes are TRBV28 and TRBJ1-5; D not certain. The V end was cut by 7 bases, the J end by 0 bases, with 7 bases between. Germline V gene sequence: CDR1 MDHEN, CDR2 SYDVKM. The CDR3 contains 13 residues. CDR3 in amino acids: CASIGFSNQPQHF. The CDR3 DNA follows: TGTGCCAGCATCGGATTTAGCAATCAGCCCCAGCATTTT.

CDR3 DNA: TGTGCCAGCAGCGTGGTGGGGGGGTTCGGAAACACCATATATTTT. Its translation: CASSVVGGFGNTIYF. The V and J genes are TRBV9 and TRBJ1-3; D may be TRBD1 (5 bases). Between the trimmed V and J ends, which lost 2 bases and 4 bases, there was a span of 13 bases. CDR3 length equals 15 residues. Germline V gives CDR1 SGDLS, CDR2 YYNGEE.

The rearrangement uses TRBV11-2 and TRBJ2-7, with D perhaps TRBD1 (5 bases). Germline V lookup: CDR1 SGHAT, CDR2 FQNNGV. Trimming left V 4 bases short and J 3 bases short, with 10 bases between. This CDR3 has 13 amino acids. CDR3 residues: CASSSTGYYEQYF. CDR3 in DNA: TGTGCCAGCAGCTCTACAGGATACTACGAGCAGTACTTC.

This clone showed up just once. The CDR3 DNA follows: TGTGCCAGCAGTTGGACAGACGGTGCATACGAGCAGTACTTC. The encoded protein is CASSWTDGAYEQYF. The chain is built from TRBV6-1 and TRBJ2-7; TRBD1 is a possible D gene (6 bases). Trimming cost V 5 bases and J 4 bases, with 15 bases left between them. CDR1 is MNHNS and CDR2 is SASEGT in the germline V gene. This CDR3 region has 14 residues.

J is TRBJ1-1 and V is TRBV27; D gene uncertain. V was cut by 6 bases and J by 3 bases, with 11 bases left in between. The CDR3 is 13 residues long. Germline CDR1 and CDR2: MNHEY and SMNVEV (reference sequence). CDR3 protein: CASSHNGDTEAFF. The CDR3 region has the DNA TGTGCCAGCAGCCATAACGGGGACACTGAAGCTTTCTTT.

The gene calls are TRBV19 and TRBJ1-2; no reliable D call. Germline assignment: CDR1 LNHDA and CDR2 SQIVND (reference sequence). The length of the CDR3 is 15 residues. Trimming stripped 3 bases from V and 5 bases from J, with 16 bases between. For the CDR3, the DNA is TGTGCCAGTAGTATCCTCCTGGGTTTTATATATGGCTACACCTTC. Translation: CASSILLGFIYGYTF.

This chain links TRBV14 with TRBJ1-6; D not certain. Trimming took off 1 base at V and 9 bases at J, with 13 bases between the two ends. The CDR3 is 15 amino acids. CDR1 and CDR2 from the germline V gene are SGHDN and FVKESK. The CDR3 sequence is CASSQVGLLASPLHF. The CDR3, as DNA: TGTGCCAGCAGCCAAGTCGGCCTCCTGGCTTCACCCCTCCACTTT.

The chain is built from TRBV6-4 and TRBJ2-1; D perhaps matches TRBD2 (6 bases). Per germline, CDR1 MRHNA and CDR2 SNTAGT. Deletions cut 4 bases from V and 6 bases from J, with 16 bases between. This CDR3 region has 15 residues. The CDR3 reads CASSVRRGGGNEQFF. The CDR3 region has the DNA TGTGCCAGCAGTGTCCGGCGGGGTGGGGGCAATGAGCAGTTCTTC.

A word on this clone: This likely traces to a read error, being one base from a far larger clone. J is TRBJ1-5 and V is TRBV5-8, with unresolved D. This CDR3 comprises 14 residues. Germline CDR1 reads SGHTS; CDR2 reads YDEGEE. CDR3 nucleotide sequence: TGTGGCAGCATAGGGTTTTGGAGTAATCAGCCCCAGCATTTT. Amino acid sequence: CGSIGFWSNQPQHF.

The chain links TRBV5-1 to TRBJ2-1; D gene uncertain. The CDR3 is made up of 14 amino acids. V was cut by 0 bases and J by 6 bases, with 10 bases left in between. Germline assignment: CDR1 SGHRS and CDR2 YFSETQ. CDR3 protein: CASSLGSGRNEQFF. The CDR3 nucleotides are TGCGCCAGCAGCTTGGGGTCAGGCCGCAATGAGCAGTTCTTC.

The gene calls are TRBV19 and TRBJ2-1, with D perhaps TRBD2 (6 bases). V dropped 3 bases and J dropped 6 bases, with 15 bases sitting between them. The CDR3 is made up of 15 amino acids. CDR1 is LNHDA, CDR2 SQIVND, per germline (reference sequence). In nucleotides, the CDR3 is TGTGCCAGTAGTATTACCGGGAGCTGGGGCAATGAGCAGTTCTTC. Translation: CASSITGSWGNEQFF.

The CDR3 region is CASSYGSNQPQHF. CDR3 coding DNA: TGTGCCAGCAGCTACGGTAGCAATCAGCCCCAGCATTTT. The chain has TRBV7-3 and TRBJ1-5, with D hard to call. V lost 4 bases to trimming and J lost 0 bases, with 4 bases between them. Germline V gene sequence: CDR1 SGHTA, CDR2 FQGTGA. This CDR3 is built from 13 residues.

The rearrangement links TRBV5-8 to TRBJ1-1, with 7 bases identical to TRBD1. Germline-derived CDR1 and CDR2 are SGHTS and YDEGEE. This CDR3 has 14 amino acids. V lost 3 bases and J lost 3; bases outside the gene matches: 5. The CDR3 reads CASSWGQQYTEAFF. CDR3 nucleotides: TGTGCCAGCAGCTGGGGACAGCAATACACTGAAGCTTTCTTT.

This chain connects TRBV11-2 to TRBJ2-1, with no clear D. V dropped 8 bases and J dropped 0 bases, with 5 bases sitting between them. Germline V gene sequence: CDR1 SGHAT, CDR2 FQNNGV. This CDR3 region has 12 residues. CDR3 sequence: CASQFSYNEQFF. The CDR3 nucleotides are TGTGCCAGCCAGTTCTCCTACAATGAGCAGTTCTTC.

The chain is built from TRBV5-4 and TRBJ2-7; 12 bases fit TRBD2. The junction had 7 bases not matched to a gene; V was cut back by 4 bases and J by 5 bases. Germline lookup yields CDR1 SGHNT and CDR2 YYREEE (reference sequence). The length of the CDR3 is 15 residues. In DNA form, the CDR3 reads TGTGCCAGCAGCCCCCCACTAGCGGGAGGCCACGAGCAGTACTTC. This encodes CASSPPLAGGHEQYF.

The genes are TRBV2 and TRBJ1-1; D might be TRBD1 (5 bases). This CDR3 is built from 10 residues. The germline V gene encodes CDR1 SNHLY and CDR2 FYNNEI. The V end lost 8 bases, the J end lost 4 bases, and 5 bases lay between the germline ends. The CDR3 sequence: CASQGTEAFF. CDR3 in DNA: TGTGCCAGCCAGGGCACTGAAGCTTTCTTT. Full variable domain (outside the CDR3, taken from reference TRBV2 and TRBJ1-1): EPEVTQTPSHQVTQMGQEVILRCVPISNHLYFYWYRQILGQKVEFLVSFYNNEISEKSEIFDDQFSVERPDGSNFTLKIRSTKLEDSAMYFCASQGTEAFFGQGTRLTVV.

This chain joins TRBV5-6 and TRBJ1-5; D perhaps matches TRBD1 (5 bases). The germline gives CDR1 SGHDT, CDR2 YYEEEE. The CDR3 has 14 residues. V was pared by 0 bases and J by 7 bases, with 11 bases between. This chain's CDR3 is CASSLEGGDQPQHF. CDR3 nucleotides: TGTGCCAGCAGCTTGGAAGGAGGGGACCAGCCCCAGCATTTT.

The chain couples TRBV19 to TRBJ2-5, with D possibly being TRBD1 or TRBD2 (5 bases each). Germline V CDR1 and CDR2: LNHDA, SQIVND (reference sequence). V was shortened by 2 bases and J by 1 base, with 8 bases between the two germline ends. The CDR3 length is 14 residues. In DNA, the CDR3 is TGTGCCAGTAGTATATCTGGGGGCCAAGAGACCCAGTACTTC. It translates to CASSISGGQETQYF. Drawing the rest from reference TRBV19 and TRBJ2-5, the complete variable domain is DGGITQSPKYLFRKEGQNVTLSCEQNLNHDAMYWYRQDPGQGLRLIYYSQIVNDFQKGDIAEGYSVSREKKESFPLTVTSAQKNPTAFYLCASSISGGQETQYFGPGTRLLVL.